Each of the 18 T cell receptor beta chains below was sequenced from the same sample in a study of cytomegalovirus exposure and HLA in healthy donors. Use of 60 Vbeta and 13 Jbeta primers characterized the PCR. Method: immunoSEQ multiplex PCR; TCRdb's copy keeps in-frame clones and lacks some. The data show roughly 76,000 clones, roughly 90% seen once. Sequenced: PBMCs. The receptors originated from a woman aged 25 to 39 in good health and CMV-seronegative.

This clone was detected once. The chain couples TRBV18 to TRBJ2-7; 8 nucleotides line up with TRBD2. The CDR3 has 17 amino acids. J was trimmed by 0 bases and V by 2 bases; bases with no gene match: 9. Germline V gene sequence: CDR1 KGHSH, CDR2 LQKENI. The CDR3 here is CASSPRIAGYSSYEQYF. CDR3 DNA: TGTGCCAGCTCACCAAGAATAGCGGGATACAGCTCCTACGAGCAGTACTTC.

V and J are TRBV6-5 and TRBJ2-5; tentative D call: TRBD1 (6 bases). Germline loops: CDR1 MNHEY, CDR2 SVGAGI. This CDR3 has 14 residues. V was shortened by 7 bases and J by 5 bases, with 17 bases between the two germline ends. The CDR3 protein is CASTGTPPAETQYF. CDR3 bases: TGTGCCAGCACCGGGACACCCCCTGCGGAGACCCAGTACTTC.

V is TRBV7-9 and J is TRBJ1-2; possible D gene TRBD1, 6 bases. There are 15 residues in the CDR3. Germline V gives CDR1 SEHNR, CDR2 FQNEAQ (reference sequence). V lost 5 bases to trimming and J lost 6 bases, with 19 bases between them. The CDR3 spells CASSKGDWGGDGYTF. CDR3 nucleotides: TGTGCCAGCAGCAAAGGGGATTGGGGGGGCGATGGCTACACCTTC.

J is TRBJ2-7 and V is TRBV5-4; 10 bases fit TRBD1. This CDR3 region has 13 residues. Per germline, CDR1 SGHNT and CDR2 YYREEE (reference sequence). The junction had 3 bases not matched to a gene; V was cut back by 4 bases and J by 5 bases. The CDR3 coding sequence is TGTGCCAGCAGCCCCGGACAGGGGGACGAGCAGTACTTC. It is translated as CASSPGQGDEQYF.

This clone was seen a handful of times. The chain links TRBV6-6 to TRBJ1-5, with unresolved D. The CDR3 runs 13 residues. V was cut by 2 bases and J by 4 bases, with 6 bases left in between. Per germline, CDR1 MNHNY and CDR2 SVGAGI (reference sequence). Here the CDR3 DNA reads TGTGCCAGCAGTTACAATGAGAATCAGCCCCAGCATTTT. Translating it yields CASSYNENQPQHF.

This clone occurred once. Other DNA sequences in this sample translate to the same CDR3. This sequence joins TRBV2 and TRBJ2-1; no firm D call. Looked up from germline, CDR1 is SNHLY and CDR2 is FYNNEI. This CDR3 spans 14 amino acids. Trimming took 2 bases from V and 3 from J, leaving 8 bases between them. CDR3: CASSELAVYNEQFF. CDR3 sequence (DNA): TGTGCCAGCAGTGAACTGGCGGTCTACAATGAGCAGTTCTTC.

CDR3 bases: TGTGCCAGCAGTTTGACAGGGGGGTATCAGCCCCAGCATTTT. This gives the protein CASSLTGGYQPQHF. This chain uses TRBV27 with TRBJ1-5, with 9 nucleotides matching TRBD1. Germline V gene lookup returns CDR1 MNHEY and CDR2 SMNVEV (reference sequence). V shed 3 bases and J 5 bases; nucleotides not matched to a gene: 2. The CDR3 runs 14 residues.

This clone was counted between two and nine times. The chain uses TRBV18 and TRBJ1-5; no reliable D call. V shed 6 bases and J shed 4 bases, with 10 bases lying between them. Germline-derived CDR1 and CDR2 are KGHSH and LQKENI. The CDR3 runs to 13 residues. The CDR3 nucleotides are TGTGCCAGCTCGACAATAGAGAATCAGCCCCAGCATTTT. It encodes CASSTIENQPQHF.

The gene calls are TRBV18 and TRBJ2-1, with 11 bases that match TRBD2. Looked up from germline, CDR1 is KGHSH and CDR2 is LQKENI. V shed 6 bases and J 5 bases; nucleotides not matched to a gene: 9. The CDR3 runs to 16 residues. The CDR3 sequence is CASSLERGLADNEQFF. CDR3 sequence (DNA): TGTGCCAGCTCCCTCGAACGGGGACTAGCGGACAATGAGCAGTTCTTC.

The chain couples TRBV19 to TRBJ1-1; possibly TRBD1 for D (6 bases). The CDR3 sequence is 14 residues long. Germline CDR1 and CDR2: LNHDA and SQIVND (reference sequence). The V gene lost 2 bases and the J gene lost 4 bases, with 11 bases spanning the gap. The CDR3 region has the DNA TGTGCCAGTAGTATAACAGGGAGCGGCACTGAAGCTTTCTTT. This encodes CASSITGSGTEAFF.

This chain uses TRBV6-6 with TRBJ1-3, with a weak D call TRBD1 (6 bases). CDR1 MNHNY and CDR2 SVGAGI come from the germline V gene (reference sequence). The CDR3 extends over 14 amino acids. Trimming shortened V by 6 bases and J by 0 bases, and 9 bases separated the two germline ends. The CDR3 region is CASSQQGSGNTIYF. In DNA form, the CDR3 reads TGTGCCAGCAGCCAACAGGGCTCTGGAAACACCATATATTTT.

The J gene is TRBJ2-5, the V gene TRBV7-9, with D uncertain. The tail of the sequence fits TRBJ2-7 better, so the J call may be wrong. In germline, CDR1 is SEHNR, CDR2 FQNEAQ (reference sequence). The CDR3 is 11 amino acids. The CDR3 is CASSAVSEQYF. For the CDR3, the DNA is TGTGCCAGCAGCGCCGTTTCCGAGCAGTACTTC.

The chain has TRBV4-2 and TRBJ1-6; perhaps TRBD1 as D (6 bases). The V end was cut by 5 bases, the J end by 7 bases, with 15 bases between. This CDR3 has 15 amino acids. The germline V gene has CDR1 LGHNA and CDR2 YNFKEQ. This CDR3 reads CASSLDRSPNSPLHF. The CDR3, as DNA: TGTGCCAGCAGCTTAGACAGGAGCCCCAATTCACCCCTCCACTTT.

This chain joins TRBV5-1 and TRBJ1-2, with no clear D. CDR1 is SGHRS and CDR2 is YFSETQ in the germline V gene. There are 12 residues in the CDR3. Trimming pared 5 bases from V and 1 base from J, leaving 6 bases between. This CDR3 reads CASSEDNYGYTF. In DNA, the CDR3 is TGCGCCAGCAGTGAGGATAACTATGGCTACACCTTC.

The gene calls are TRBV27 and TRBJ2-6, with D unclear. V gave up 0 bases and J gave up 0 bases, with 3 bases separating them. Germline lookup yields CDR1 MNHEY and CDR2 SMNVEV (reference sequence). The CDR3 has 15 amino acids. The CDR3 protein is CASSLSSSGANVLTF. In DNA, the CDR3 is TGTGCCAGCAGTTTATCCAGCTCTGGGGCCAACGTCCTGACTTTC.

The genes are TRBV7-3 and TRBJ2-3, with TRBD1 identical over 9 bases. With 5 bases clipped from V and 2 bases from J, the junction kept 2 bases outside the gene matches. The CDR3 consists of 14 residues. The germline gives CDR1 SGHTA, CDR2 FQGTGA. In DNA, the CDR3 is TGTGCCAGCAGCCGGACAGGGGCCACAGATACGCAGTATTTT. Translating it yields CASSRTGATDTQYF.

V is TRBV28 and J is TRBJ1-2; 7 bases are shared with TRBD1. The CDR3 spans 14 residues. The V and J ends lost 6 bases and 4 bases, in that order; junction bases with no gene match: 8. Germline loops: CDR1 MDHEN, CDR2 SYDVKM. This CDR3 is CASRPDREGYGYTF. The CDR3 bases are TGTGCCAGCAGACCAGACAGGGAAGGCTATGGCTACACCTTC.

This chain links TRBV9 with TRBJ2-7; 7 nucleotides line up with TRBD2. In germline, CDR1 is SGDLS, CDR2 YYNGEE. Losses at the gene ends were 4 bases for V and 2 bases for J; bases not matched to a gene: 3. There are 13 residues in the CDR3. The CDR3 DNA is TGTGCCAGCAGCCCCGGGGGGACCTACGAGCAGTACTTC. Protein product: CASSPGGTYEQYF.